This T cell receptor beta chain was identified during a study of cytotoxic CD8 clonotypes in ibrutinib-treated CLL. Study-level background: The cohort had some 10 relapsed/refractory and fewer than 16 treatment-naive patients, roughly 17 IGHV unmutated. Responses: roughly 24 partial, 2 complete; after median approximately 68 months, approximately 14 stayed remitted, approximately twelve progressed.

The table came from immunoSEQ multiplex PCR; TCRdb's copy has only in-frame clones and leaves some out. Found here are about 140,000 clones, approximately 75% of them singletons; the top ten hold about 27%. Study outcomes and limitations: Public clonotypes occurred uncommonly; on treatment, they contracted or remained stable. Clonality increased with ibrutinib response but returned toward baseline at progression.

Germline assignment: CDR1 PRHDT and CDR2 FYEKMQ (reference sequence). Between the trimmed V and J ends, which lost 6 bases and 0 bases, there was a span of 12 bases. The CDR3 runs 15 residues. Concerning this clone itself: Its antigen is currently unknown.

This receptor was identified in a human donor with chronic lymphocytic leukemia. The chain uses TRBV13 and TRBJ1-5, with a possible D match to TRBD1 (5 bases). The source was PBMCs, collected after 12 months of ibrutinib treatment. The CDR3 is CASRLAGDSNQPQHF. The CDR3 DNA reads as TGTGCCAGCAGGCTGGCGGGGGATAGCAATCAGCCCCAGCATTTT.